This T cell receptor (beta chain) was retrieved from a study of shared clonotypes between healthy human individuals. Overall study: Every donor yielded three CD4 naive, three CD4 memory, two CD8 naive and one CD8 memory plate. The study's findings and limits: Between four donors, naive CD4 clonotypes were shared at a level of approximately 5%. On the whole, naive subsets had larger estimated richness than memory subsets had.

Negatively enriched CD4+ T cells were divided by CD45RA into naive and memory. Concerning this clone itself: The antigen is not known.

Repertoires were generated with immunoSEQ multiplex PCR, while TCRdb's copy carries only in-frame clones and drops some. This table has over a million clones, roughly 96% appearing once. Sequencing input: naive CD4+ T cells sorted from blood. Subset denoted: CD45RA+ positively selected. This TCR was recovered from a man aged 25 to 40 in good health.

The CDR3 nucleotides are TGTGCCAGCCGAAATAACTATGGCTACACCTTC. Protein sequence: CASRNNYGYTF. V gene TRBV6-5 combines with J gene TRBJ1-2, with D unclear. From germline, CDR1 is MNHEY and CDR2 SVGAGI. The V end was cut by 8 bases, the J end by 1 base, with 5 bases between. The CDR3 has 11 residues.